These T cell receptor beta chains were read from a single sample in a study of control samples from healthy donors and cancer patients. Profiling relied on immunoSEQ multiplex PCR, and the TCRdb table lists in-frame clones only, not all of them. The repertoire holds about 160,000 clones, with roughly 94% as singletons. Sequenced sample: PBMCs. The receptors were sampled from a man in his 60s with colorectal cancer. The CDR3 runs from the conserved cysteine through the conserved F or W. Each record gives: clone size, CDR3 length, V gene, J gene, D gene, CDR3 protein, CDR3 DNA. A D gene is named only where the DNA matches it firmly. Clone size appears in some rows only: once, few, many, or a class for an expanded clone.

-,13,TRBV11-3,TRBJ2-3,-,CASSLGGRDTQYF,TGTGCCAGCAGCTTAGGGGGGAGAGATACGCAGTATTTT
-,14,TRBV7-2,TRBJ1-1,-,CASSGDSMNTEAFF,TGTGCCAGCAGTGGCGACAGTATGAACACTGAAGCTTTCTTT
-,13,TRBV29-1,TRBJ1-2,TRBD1,CSVEGQGAGGYTF,TGCAGCGTTGAGGGACAGGGGGCGGGTGGCTACACCTTC
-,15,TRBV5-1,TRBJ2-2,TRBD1,CASSPDRGLTGELFF,TGCGCCAGCAGCCCGGACAGGGGACTTACCGGGGAGCTGTTTTTT
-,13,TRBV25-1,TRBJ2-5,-,CASSDGGLETQYF,TGTGCCAGCAGTGATGGGGGTTTAGAGACCCAGTACTTC
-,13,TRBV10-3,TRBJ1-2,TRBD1,CAISPTGDHGYTF,TGTGCCATCAGTCCGACAGGGGACCATGGCTACACCTTC
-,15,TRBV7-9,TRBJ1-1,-,CASSLRGRERRKAFF,TGTGCCAGCAGCTTACGCGGCAGGGAGAGGAGAAAAGCTTTCTTT
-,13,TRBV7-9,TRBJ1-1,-,CASSLLEGTEAFF,TGTGCCAGCAGCCTCCTGGAGGGTACTGAAGCTTTCTTT
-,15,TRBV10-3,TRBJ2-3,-,CAISAIASSTDTQYF,TGTGCCATCAGTGCAATAGCTTCTAGCACAGATACGCAGTATTTT
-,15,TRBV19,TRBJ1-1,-,CASRRSGREATEAFF,TGTGCCAGTAGAAGATCGGGCAGGGAGGCCACTGAAGCTTTCTTT
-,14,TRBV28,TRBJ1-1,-,CASSPPNRVSEAFF,TGTGCCAGCAGCCCCCCCAACAGGGTGAGTGAGGCTTTCTTT
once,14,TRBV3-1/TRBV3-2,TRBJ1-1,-,CASSQRAAGRGAFF,TGTGCCAGCAGCCAAAGGGCCGCAGGGAGGGGAGCTTTCTTT
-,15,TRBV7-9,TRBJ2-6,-,CASSFSTSGANVLTF,TGTGCCAGCAGCTTTTCGACCTCTGGGGCCAACGTCCTGACTTTC
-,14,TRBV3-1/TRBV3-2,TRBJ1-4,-,CASSLRRPNEKLFF,TGTGCCAGCAGCCTTCGACGGCCTAATGAAAAACTGTTTTTT
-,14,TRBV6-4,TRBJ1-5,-,CASSDSPGEQPQHF,TGTGCCAGCAGTGATTCCCCGGGAGAACAGCCCCAGCATTTT
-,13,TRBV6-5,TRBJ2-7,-,CASRKDREYEQYF,TGTGCCAGCCGAAAGGACAGAGAATACGAGCAGTACTTC
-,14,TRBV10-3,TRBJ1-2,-,CAISESEGNYGYTF,TGTGCCATCAGTGAGTCTGAAGGGAATTATGGCTACACCTTC
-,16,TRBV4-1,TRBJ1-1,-,CASSQDRRDMNTEAFF,TGCGCCAGCAGCCAAGATCGGAGGGACATGAACACTGAAGCTTTCTTT
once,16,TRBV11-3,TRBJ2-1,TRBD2,CASSPISGGSYNEQFF,TGTGCCAGCAGCCCCATTAGCGGGGGCTCCTACAATGAGCAGTTCTTC
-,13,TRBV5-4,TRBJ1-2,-,CASSLQGGDGYTF,TGTGCCAGCAGCTTACAGGGAGGCGATGGCTACACCTTC
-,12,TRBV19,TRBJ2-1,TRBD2,CASHGGADEQFF,TGTGCCAGCCACGGGGGGGCGGATGAGCAGTTCTTC
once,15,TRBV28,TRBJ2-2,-,CASSLGRLNTGELFF,TGTGCCAGCAGTTTGGGGCGATTGAACACCGGGGAGCTGTTTTTT
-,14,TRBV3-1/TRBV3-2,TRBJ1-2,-,CASSLTGIRDGYTF,TGTGCCAGCAGCCTTACAGGGATTAGAGATGGCTACACCTTC
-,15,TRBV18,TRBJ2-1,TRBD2,CASSSGTSGYNEQFF,TGTGCCAGCTCTTCCGGGACTAGCGGATACAATGAGCAGTTCTTC
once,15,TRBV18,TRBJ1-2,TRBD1,CASSPGTGSNYGYTF,TGTGCCAGCTCACCCGGGACAGGATCCAACTATGGCTACACCTTC
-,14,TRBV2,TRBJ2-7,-,CASRTGSSSYEQYF,TGTGCCAGCAGGACAGGCTCCAGCTCCTACGAGCAGTACTTC
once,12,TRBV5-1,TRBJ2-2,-,CASSILTGELFF,TGCGCCAGCAGTATTTTAACCGGGGAGCTGTTTTTT
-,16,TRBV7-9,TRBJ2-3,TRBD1,CASTPGKGAFGDTQYF,TGTGCCAGCACCCCCGGGAAGGGGGCGTTTGGAGATACGCAGTATTTT
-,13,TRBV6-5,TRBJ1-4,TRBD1,CAVRQGASEKLFF,TGTGCCGTCCGACAGGGGGCCAGTGAAAAACTGTTTTTT
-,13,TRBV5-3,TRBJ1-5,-,CARSLAEGQPQHF,TGTGCCAGAAGCTTGGCTGAGGGTCAGCCCCAGCATTTT
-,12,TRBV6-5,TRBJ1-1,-,CASRPPGSEAFF,TGTGCCAGCAGACCTCCGGGGTCCGAAGCTTTCTTT
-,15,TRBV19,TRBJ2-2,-,CASSPGLGGTGELFF,TGTGCCAGTAGTCCAGGACTTGGCGGGACCGGGGAGCTGTTTTTT
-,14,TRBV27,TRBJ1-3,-,CASSLGISGNTIYF,TGTGCCAGCAGTTTAGGAATCTCTGGAAACACCATATATTTT
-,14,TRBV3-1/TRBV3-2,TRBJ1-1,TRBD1,CASRRTGVNTEAFF,TGTGCCAGCAGACGAACAGGGGTCAACACTGAAGCTTTCTTT
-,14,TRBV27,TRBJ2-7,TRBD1,CASSYSTGGYEQYF,TGTGCCAGCAGTTACTCGACAGGGGGCTACGAGCAGTACTTC
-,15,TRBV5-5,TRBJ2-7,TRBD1,CASSSGTVVSYEQYF,TGTGCCAGCAGCTCAGGGACAGTCGTCTCCTACGAGCAGTACTTC
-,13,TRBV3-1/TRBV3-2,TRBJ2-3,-,CASSQDLPDTQYF,TGTGCCAGCAGCCAAGATCTTCCAGATACGCAGTATTTT
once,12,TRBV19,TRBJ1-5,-,CASRDSNQPQHF,TGTGCCAGCAGGGATAGCAATCAGCCCCAGCATTTT
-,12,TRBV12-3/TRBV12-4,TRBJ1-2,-,CASSEVDYGYTF,TGTGCCAGCAGTGAGGTGGACTATGGCTACACCTTC
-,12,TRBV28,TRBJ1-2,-,CASSPLNYGYTF,TGTGCCAGCAGTCCCCTTAACTATGGCTACACCTTC
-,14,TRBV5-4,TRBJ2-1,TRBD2,CAGSLTGGHNEQFF,TGTGCCGGTTCTCTCACGGGGGGACACAATGAGCAGTTCTTC
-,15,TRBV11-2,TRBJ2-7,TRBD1,CASSSGQGVFYEQYF,TGTGCCAGCAGCTCAGGACAGGGGGTTTTCTACGAGCAGTACTTC
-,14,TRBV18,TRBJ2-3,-,CASSPSQVTDTQYF,TGTGCCAGCTCACCAAGTCAGGTAACAGATACGCAGTATTTT
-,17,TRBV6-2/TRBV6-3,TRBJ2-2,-,CASSYSMRGPYTGELFF,TGTGCCAGCAGTTACTCGATGCGGGGGCCGTACACCGGGGAGCTGTTTTTT
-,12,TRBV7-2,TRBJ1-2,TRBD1,CASSSQGAGYTF,TGTGCCAGCAGCTCCCAGGGGGCTGGCTACACCTTC
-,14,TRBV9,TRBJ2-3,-,CASSVARHTDTQYF,TGTGCCAGCAGCGTGGCTAGACACACAGATACGCAGTATTTT
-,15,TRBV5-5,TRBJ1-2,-,CASSPTTVANYGYTF,TGTGCCAGCAGCCCCACGACAGTAGCTAACTATGGCTACACCTTC
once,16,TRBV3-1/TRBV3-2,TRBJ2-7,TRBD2,CASSQPTSGGYGEQYF,TGTGCCAGCAGCCAACCCACTAGCGGGGGTTACGGCGAGCAGTACTTC